The rows below give T cell receptor beta chains drawn from one sample of a study of blood T cell repertoires in COVID-19. The data were produced by immunoSEQ multiplex PCR, yet TCRdb's version contains in-frame clones alone and is incomplete. Among approximately 77,000 clones listed, 88% were seen once. The specimen was peripheral blood. The receptors originated from a woman over 75 with acute or convalescent COVID-19. Each CDR3 is given with its conserved first and last residue. A D gene is named only where the DNA matches it firmly. Rows give clone size only sometimes, using once, few, many, or a class for an expanded clone.

v_call	d_call	clone_size	j_call	cdr3_aa	cdr3_nt
TRBV24-1	NA	NA	TRBJ2-7	CATSAPGSYEQYF	TGTGCCACCAGTGCCCCGGGCTCCTACGAGCAGTACTTC
TRBV24-1	NA	NA	TRBJ2-1	CATSDSRGGREQFF	TGTGCCACCAGTGATTCTAGGGGGGGTCGCGAGCAGTTCTTC
TRBV2	TRBD1	NA	TRBJ2-7	CASNRDRVMNEQYF	TGTGCCAGCAACCGGGACAGGGTAATGAACGAGCAGTACTTC
TRBV27	NA	NA	TRBJ2-1	CASSFYNEQFF	TGTGCCAGCAGTTTTTATAATGAGCAGTTCTTC
TRBV27	NA	NA	TRBJ2-7	CASSRDYSSSYEQYF	TGTGCCAGCAGTCGCGACTATAGTAGCTCCTACGAGCAGTACTTC
TRBV19	TRBD1	NA	TRBJ1-3	CASSMPGGNSGNTIYF	TGTGCCAGTAGTATGCCAGGGGGCAACTCTGGAAACACCATATATTTT
TRBV7-8	NA	NA	TRBJ2-3	CASSNLAPTQYF	TGTGCCAGCAGCAACCTAGCGCCCACGCAGTATTTT
TRBV6-5	TRBD2	once	TRBJ2-5	CASTPGLAGVKTQYF	TGTGCCAGCACCCCGGGACTAGCGGGAGTAAAGACCCAGTACTTC
TRBV5-1	TRBD1	NA	TRBJ1-5	CASSLAGQGGQPQHF	TGCGCCAGCAGCTTGGCGGGACAGGGCGGGCAGCCCCAGCATTTT
TRBV3-1/TRBV3-2	NA	NA	TRBJ2-1	CASSRDRSDDEQFF	TGTGCCAGCAGCCGAGACCGGAGCGACGATGAGCAGTTCTTC
TRBV6-5	TRBD2	NA	TRBJ2-2	CASSYSPSGRAGELFF	TGTGCCAGCAGTTACTCCCCTAGCGGGAGGGCCGGGGAGCTGTTTTTT
TRBV27	NA	NA	TRBJ2-1	CASSLTTASYNEQFF	TGTGCCAGCAGTTTAACCACAGCCTCCTACAATGAGCAGTTCTTC
TRBV5-6	NA	NA	TRBJ2-4	CASNRGGVLAKNIQYF	TGTGCCAGCAACCGTGGCGGCGTGCTAGCCAAAAACATTCAGTACTTC
TRBV30	NA	NA	TRBJ1-4	CAWSVLDATNEKLFF	TGTGCCTGGAGTGTACTAGACGCAACTAATGAAAAACTGTTTTTT
TRBV24-1	TRBD1	NA	TRBJ2-3	CATSDPTGGQGDTQYF	TGTGCCACCAGTGACCCGACAGGGGGCCAGGGAGATACGCAGTATTTT
TRBV3-1/TRBV3-2	NA	NA	TRBJ1-2	CASSSPPWGANYGYTF	TGTGCCAGCAGCTCCCCCCCCTGGGGAGCTAACTATGGCTACACCTTC
TRBV5-1	NA	NA	TRBJ2-2	CASSPGAGELFF	TGCGCCAGCAGCCCAGGGGCCGGGGAGCTGTTTTTT
TRBV13	TRBD2	NA	TRBJ2-7	CASSSRGAGGQFSYEQYF	TGTGCCAGCAGCTCCCGGGGAGCGGGGGGTCAATTCTCCTACGAGCAGTACTTC
TRBV2	NA	NA	TRBJ1-2	CASGLPDGYTF	TGTGCCAGCGGACTACCGGATGGCTACACCTTC
TRBV18	TRBD2	NA	TRBJ2-3	CASSLKAGTSGRENTQYF	TGTGCCAGCTCACTTAAAGCCGGGACTAGCGGGAGAGAGAATACGCAGTATTTT
TRBV18	TRBD2	NA	TRBJ2-5	CASSPVPGRGGVETQYF	TGTGCCAGCTCACCCGTACCCGGACGGGGGGGCGTAGAGACCCAGTACTTC
TRBV2	TRBD2	NA	TRBJ2-7	CASRAGTSGSYEQYF	TGTGCCAGCAGGGCCGGGACTAGCGGGAGCTACGAGCAGTACTTC
TRBV5-1	NA	NA	TRBJ1-6	CASRNSPLTGRDNSPLHF	TGCGCCAGCAGGAATTCCCCTCTAACCGGGAGGGATAATTCACCCCTCCACTTT
TRBV4-2	TRBD1	once	TRBJ2-2	CASSQRGTGRHANTGELFF	TGTGCCAGCAGCCAGCGCGGGACAGGGAGGCACGCGAACACCGGGGAGCTGTTTTTT
TRBV25-1	TRBD2	NA	TRBJ2-1	CASMSGGRVNEQFF	TGTGCCAGCATGTCGGGAGGCCGGGTCAATGAGCAGTTCTTC
TRBV6-4	TRBD1	NA	TRBJ1-1	CASSSTGGTEAFF	TGTGCCAGCAGTTCGACAGGGGGCACTGAAGCTTTCTTT
TRBV14	TRBD1	NA	TRBJ2-5	CASSQTGEETQYF	TGTGCCAGCAGCCAAACAGGGGAGGAGACCCAGTACTTC
TRBV18	NA	once	TRBJ1-1	CASSQGQTGSEAFF	TGTGCCAGCTCACAGGGGCAGACGGGTAGTGAAGCTTTCTTT
TRBV7-6	TRBD1	few	TRBJ1-1	CASSPGTVSMNTEAFF	TGTGCCAGCAGCCCGGGGACAGTAAGCATGAACACTGAAGCTTTCTTT
TRBV2	TRBD2	NA	TRBJ2-5	CASSEWGRANLETQYF	TGTGCCAGCAGTGAGTGGGGGAGGGCCAACTTGGAGACCCAGTACTTC
TRBV5-1	NA	NA	TRBJ1-3	CASSSDSSSGNTIYF	TGCGCCAGCAGCTCGGACAGTAGCTCTGGAAACACCATATATTTT
TRBV9	TRBD1	NA	TRBJ1-2	CASSSGTGLYYGYTF	TGTGCCAGCAGCTCCGGGACAGGGTTATACTATGGCTACACCTTC
TRBV7-8	NA	few	TRBJ1-2	CASSLRVGYGYTF	TGTGCCAGCAGCTTACGGGTGGGCTATGGCTACACCTTC
TRBV6-6	TRBD1	NA	TRBJ2-7	CASSYSGDRGLEQYF	TGTGCCAGCAGTTACTCGGGAGACAGGGGACTCGAGCAGTACTTC
TRBV19	NA	once	TRBJ2-5	CASSPTPSTRGTQYF	TGTGCCAGTAGTCCCACACCTTCGACTCGGGGGACCCAGTACTTC
TRBV5-1	NA	NA	TRBJ1-2	CASRVGRTNYGYTF	TGCGCCAGCAGGGTTGGGAGAACAAACTATGGCTACACCTTC
TRBV2	TRBD1	NA	TRBJ2-7	CASRTNQGQLNYEQYF	TGTGCCAGCCGAACAAACCAGGGACAGTTGAACTACGAGCAGTACTTC
TRBV14	TRBD2	NA	TRBJ2-3	CASSQRTPGSGWDTQYF	TGTGCCAGCAGCCAACGTACACCAGGTAGCGGGTGGGATACGCAGTATTTT
TRBV7-2	NA	once	TRBJ2-7	CASSVLSLLGTEQYF	TGTGCCAGCAGCGTCCTTAGCCTACTAGGAACCGAGCAGTACTTC
TRBV14	TRBD2	NA	TRBJ2-1	CASSNSAGAYNEQFF	TGTGCCAGCAGTAATTCAGCGGGGGCCTACAATGAGCAGTTCTTC
TRBV19	TRBD2	NA	TRBJ2-1	CASSIPQAGENEQFF	TGTGCCAGTAGTATCCCCCAGGCGGGGGAGAATGAGCAGTTCTTC
TRBV29-1	NA	NA	TRBJ2-1	CSAEGSSYNEQFF	TGCAGCGCTGAAGGCAGCTCCTACAATGAGCAGTTCTTC
TRBV11-2	NA	NA	TRBJ1-1	CASSPARGTEAFF	TGTGCCAGCAGCCCGGCACGGGGGACTGAAGCTTTCTTT
TRBV28	TRBD2	NA	TRBJ2-7	CASSPGLAGGAYEQYF	TGTGCCAGCAGCCCCGGACTAGCGGGAGGCGCCTACGAGCAGTACTTC
TRBV19	NA	NA	TRBJ1-5	CASSISGAPGPQHF	TGTGCCAGTAGTATTTCGGGAGCGCCGGGGCCCCAGCATTTT
TRBV6-2/TRBV6-3	TRBD1	NA	TRBJ2-7	CASSTSGTGKYF	TGTGCCAGCAGTACTTCCGGGACAGGGAAGTACTTC
TRBV5-6	NA	NA	TRBJ2-7	CASSPGDYEQYF	TGTGCCAGCAGCCCGGGGGACTACGAGCAGTACTTC
TRBV5-3	TRBD2	NA	TRBJ2-5	CATPGLAGGSQETQYF	TGTGCCACCCCGGGACTAGCGGGGGGTTCCCAAGAGACCCAGTACTTC
TRBV18	TRBD1	once	TRBJ1-2	CASSPGTASLYYGYTF	TGTGCCAGCTCACCCGGGACAGCCTCTCTTTACTATGGCTACACCTTC
TRBV5-1	TRBD1	NA	TRBJ1-1	CASSPTRGVNTEAFF	TGCGCCAGCAGCCCGACCAGGGGGGTTAACACTGAAGCTTTCTTT
TRBV6-6	NA	once	TRBJ1-1	CASATRGNTEAFF	TGTGCCAGCGCAACAAGGGGGAACACTGAAGCTTTCTTT